This is a list of T cell receptor beta chains from one sample in a study of regulatory T cells in long-lasting Graves disease. TCRdb analysed the multiplex PCR reads with MiXCR anew, one entry per CDR3 protein. The data contain 580,000 or so distinct CDR3 sequences, roughly a sixth of them singletons. This sample also appeared in a second study, on T cells in Graves' hyperthyroidism and ophthalmopathy.

Sequenced here: peripheral blood mononuclear cells (PBMCs), sampled at new diagnosis, from a patient treated with antithyroid drugs. The receptors shown here come from a man between 18 and 29 years old with Graves disease. CDR3s leave out the opening cysteine and the closing phenylalanine or tryptophan.

CDR3	V	J
ASSGRGGEQY	TRBV6-1	TRBJ2-7
ASSPPSRVTGELF	TRBV18	TRBJ2-2
ASSRDSHPEEQY	TRBV5-1	TRBJ2-7
ASSQDSGPTTDTQY	TRBV14	TRBJ2-3
AWSVLGTSLH	TRBV30	TRBJ1-6
ASKVRLDTGELF	TRBV6-2/TRBV6-3	TRBJ2-2
ASSRGTDIYEQY	TRBV18	TRBJ2-7
ASSEFGASYEQY	TRBV6-1	TRBJ2-7
ASSLVGGRYGYT	TRBV7-9	TRBJ1-2
ASSYRTVQGTQY	TRBV6-5	TRBJ2-5
SASHGTIYEQY	TRBV20-1	TRBJ2-7
ASSLSSDNEQY	TRBV27	TRBJ2-7
ASSRGTSSGELF	TRBV4-1	TRBJ2-2
ASSLAGLTNYGYT	TRBV28	TRBJ1-2
SAGAGGPYEQY	TRBV20-1	TRBJ2-7
ASSSGTSGSPRINEQF	TRBV12-3/TRBV12-4	TRBJ2-1
ASGGTDHTGELF	TRBV2	TRBJ2-2
ASRGDSNNEQF	TRBV5-4	TRBJ2-1
ASSEEGPSGNQPQH	TRBV2	TRBJ1-5
ATGGLANTGELF	TRBV27	TRBJ2-2
ASSQGSRGDSPLH	TRBV4-1	TRBJ1-6
SVVNTNTGELF	TRBV29-1	TRBJ2-2
ASSQGGGTYEQY	TRBV4-1	TRBJ2-7
ASRREGRGGYEQY	TRBV2	TRBJ2-7
SARPPGQGPGYGYT	TRBV20-1	TRBJ1-2
ASSFSGGFTDTQY	TRBV11-2	TRBJ2-3
ASSYRGYSYGYT	TRBV12-3/TRBV12-4	TRBJ1-2
ASSLTRSNQPQH	TRBV28	TRBJ1-5
ASSLVVDNEQF	TRBV12-3/TRBV12-4	TRBJ2-1
ATSDSGSGNEQF	TRBV24-1	TRBJ2-1
SARNGETQY	TRBV20-1	TRBJ2-5
ASSRNRVSYEQY	TRBV2	TRBJ2-7
ASSPEAAAGYGCT	TRBV18	TRBJ1-2
ASSPSLRGTGELF	TRBV18	TRBJ2-2
ASGDSTDTQY	TRBV2	TRBJ2-3
ASSFAAGGLGYEQY	TRBV27	TRBJ2-7
ASIRPPNEQF	TRBV27	TRBJ2-1